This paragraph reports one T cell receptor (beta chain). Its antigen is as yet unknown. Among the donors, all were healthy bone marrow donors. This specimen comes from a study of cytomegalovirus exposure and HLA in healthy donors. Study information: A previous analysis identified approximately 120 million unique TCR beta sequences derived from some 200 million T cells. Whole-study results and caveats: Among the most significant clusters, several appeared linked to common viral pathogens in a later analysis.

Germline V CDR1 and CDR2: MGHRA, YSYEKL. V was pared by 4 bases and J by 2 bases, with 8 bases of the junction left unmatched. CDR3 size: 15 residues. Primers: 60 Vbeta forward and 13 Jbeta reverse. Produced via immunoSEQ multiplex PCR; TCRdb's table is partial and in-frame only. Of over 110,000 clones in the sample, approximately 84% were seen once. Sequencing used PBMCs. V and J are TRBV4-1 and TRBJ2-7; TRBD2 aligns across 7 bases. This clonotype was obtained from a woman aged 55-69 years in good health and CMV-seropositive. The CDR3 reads CASSPQTGLAYEQYF. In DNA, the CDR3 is TGCGCCAGCAGCCCCCAAACCGGACTAGCCTACGAGCAGTACTTC.